The sequence of this TCR beta chain was determined in a study of T cell changes during pregnancy in multiple sclerosis. CDR3 length: 17 residues. Germline assignment: CDR1 KGHSH and CDR2 LQKENI. V was pared by 2 bases and J by 3 bases, with 14 bases between. The table came from immunoSEQ multiplex PCR; TCRdb's copy has only in-frame clones and leaves some out. The sample holds some 110,000 clones, about 94% seen once. The sequences come from peripheral blood, collected in the third trimester of pregnancy. This TCR came from a female donor with multiple sclerosis, enrolled in a pregnancy study. This chain connects TRBV18 to TRBJ1-6, with a possible D match to TRBD1 (5 bases). CDR3 region: CASSPALGGNYNSPLHF. The CDR3 DNA is TGTGCCAGCTCACCAGCTCTCGGGGGTAACTATAATTCACCCCTCCACTTT.